This is a list of T cell receptor beta chains from one sample in a study of blood T cell repertoires in COVID-19. Assay: immunoSEQ multiplex PCR; the TCRdb copy retains only in-frame clones and omits some. The sample has 200,000 to 250,000 clones, 80% to 85% seen once. The sample consisted of PBMCs or T cells enriched from blood (not recorded which). Receptors originate from a woman aged 45-60 years with acute COVID-19. Both conserved end residues are trimmed from each CDR3. Size tells how often a clone was seen (once, few, many) or the class of an expanded clone, and some rows leave it out.

size: -
V: TRBV13
CDR3: ASSSRLPTTGGYT

size: -
V: TRBV9
CDR3: ASSVAATEYFYGYT

size: -
V: TRBV7-2
CDR3: ASSLRDRAGETQY

size: -
V: TRBV14
CDR3: ASSPPNVAGGLGEQY

size: -
V: TRBV7-8
CDR3: ASSPNNRGLSNQPQH

size: -
V: TRBV10-3
CDR3: AISESWTNTQY

size: -
V: TRBV4-1
CDR3: ASSQDPHFTYEQY

size: once
V: TRBV29-1
CDR3: SVIAGVYNEQF

size: -
V: TRBV28
CDR3: ASIFKNIQY

size: -
V: TRBV18
CDR3: ASSRYGPEAAGELF

size: -
V: TRBV6-4
CDR3: ASSDDVSPSGRTQETQY

size: -
V: TRBV28
CDR3: ASSPGTNTDTQY

size: few
V: TRBV6-4
CDR3: ASSDSGLAGRTDTQY

size: -
V: TRBV7-3
CDR3: ASSLAGPGIDEQF

size: -
V: TRBV10-2
CDR3: ASSELGQGVSGANVLT

size: -
V: TRBV4-1
CDR3: ASSQDLSNEQF

size: -
V: TRBV2
CDR3: ASSEGSDYEQY

size: -
V: TRBV7-2
CDR3: ASSPAPSSYNEQF

size: -
V: TRBV19
CDR3: ASSMRRDSSYEQY

size: -
V: TRBV7-2
CDR3: ASSRSHSGGTDTQY

size: -
V: TRBV29-1
CDR3: SVVGRTGELF

size: -
V: TRBV6-5
CDR3: ASNPGGPGEAF

size: -
V: TRBV6-6
CDR3: ASSYSGGYQETQY

size: -
V: TRBV7-8
CDR3: ASTPRVGGAGLATNEKLF

size: -
V: TRBV7-2
CDR3: ASSPEDRVGGEQF

size: -
V: TRBV12-5
CDR3: ASFNGANTEAF

size: -
V: TRBV28
CDR3: AAGGLVGYT

size: -
V: TRBV7-2
CDR3: ASSLLVDEQF

size: few
V: TRBV3-1/TRBV3-2
CDR3: ASSQTWTEAPLH

size: -
V: TRBV11-1
CDR3: ASSSGTNRYEQY

size: -
V: TRBV3-1/TRBV3-2
CDR3: ASRYSGTSYEQY

size: -
V: TRBV5-1
CDR3: ASSPWVAGNYGYT

size: -
V: TRBV3-1/TRBV3-2
CDR3: ASSETTGPGNTIY

size: once
V: TRBV7-2
CDR3: ASTSSGGAFSTGELF

size: -
V: TRBV19
CDR3: ASEDRAGNTIY

size: -
V: TRBV23-1
CDR3: ASSNRVPLFGYT

size: many
V: TRBV2
CDR3: ASKPPGTSGGVADTQY

size: -
V: TRBV10-2
CDR3: ASRGLLNTGELF

size: -
V: TRBV2
CDR3: ASSDDRALNYGYT

size: -
V: TRBV4-1
CDR3: ASSQVSVNTEAF

size: -
V: TRBV19
CDR3: ASQDRHYGYT

size: -
V: TRBV2
CDR3: ASSEELSLDGYT

size: -
V: TRBV6-5
CDR3: ASRPDRAGANVLT

size: -
V: TRBV5-1
CDR3: ASRVSPSPGSLQGNYGYT

size: -
V: TRBV24-1
CDR3: ATSDPGLAGNTGELF

size: -
V: TRBV5-1
CDR3: ASRLGQADYGYT

size: -
V: TRBV11-3
CDR3: ASSAGQGSTDTQY

size: -
V: TRBV5-6
CDR3: ASSVYSTWRSNQPQH

size: few
V: TRBV11-2
CDR3: ASSRAGPGLGYT

size: -
V: TRBV28
CDR3: ASRNQGAPTNEKLF

size: -
V: TRBV28
CDR3: ASSPRQFDQPQH

size: -
V: TRBV12-3/TRBV12-4
CDR3: ASSGDSPYEQY

size: once
V: TRBV9
CDR3: ASSATLAGGRVNEQF

size: once
V: TRBV19
CDR3: ASSMRTGLGTNYGYT